These T cell receptor beta chains were read from a single sample in a study of T cell responses to AZD1222 COVID-19 vaccine. This table comes from immunoSEQ multiplex PCR, and its TCRdb copy is limited to in-frame clones, with some not included. The profile covers some 140,000 clones, with more than 85% appearing a single time and roughly 1% taken by the ten largest. Material: peripheral blood, obtained on day 0 of AZD1222 vaccination. The receptors originated from an adult in good health. CDR3s include the opening cysteine and the closing phenylalanine or tryptophan. The size of a clone is reported for some rows only, either as once, few or many, or as a class for expanded clones.

-	TRBJ2-5	TRBV10-1	CASSESGDQETQYF
once	TRBJ2-1	TRBV27	CASSRQGAQYNEQFF
-	TRBJ1-2	TRBV6-5	CASSRGGPRGYTF
-	TRBJ2-5	TRBV19	CASSIDQGADQETQYF
-	TRBJ1-2	TRBV9	CASSGGPNYGYTF
-	TRBJ1-1	TRBV6-5	CASKGRGDTEAFF
-	TRBJ1-2	TRBV27	CAIPPEGLGNYGYTF
-	TRBJ1-2	TRBV10-3	CAISESGAGRVGGYTF
few	TRBJ2-7	TRBV19	CASGVAAAGAYEQYF
-	TRBJ1-3	TRBV10-1	CASTQSGTTSSGNTIYF
-	TRBJ2-7	TRBV6-5	CASDRDRVFYEQYF
-	TRBJ2-7	TRBV28	CASSFPGQGASRDEQYF
-	TRBJ1-5	TRBV7-9	CASSLGRINQPQHF
-	TRBJ2-2	TRBV3-1/TRBV3-2	CASRTASTGELFF
-	TRBJ2-1	TRBV9	CASSQGGAILYNEQFF
few	TRBJ1-4	TRBV5-1	CASSLAGEEKLFF
once	TRBJ1-3	TRBV7-6	CASSLPGQGGNTIYF
-	TRBJ2-5	TRBV9	CASSVGASGGAETQYF
-	TRBJ2-4	TRBV7-8	CASSLAPQGNIQYF
-	TRBJ1-4	TRBV15	CATSSRTGGNEKLFF
-	TRBJ2-2	TRBV5-1	CASSLELAPAGELFF
-	TRBJ1-1	TRBV19	CASSGGAGAATEAFF
-	TRBJ1-2	TRBV5-5	CASSLGPDNYGYTF
-	TRBJ1-2	TRBV5-1	CASSFNWQGANYGYTF
-	TRBJ1-1	TRBV7-9	CASSLARQGREAFF
-	TRBJ2-1	TRBV3-1/TRBV3-2	CASSPRLMVYNEQFF
once	TRBJ1-2	TRBV6-5	CASSKTGTAIFYTF
-	TRBJ2-2	TRBV11-1	CASSLQGIPGELFF
-	TRBJ1-3	TRBV9	CASTLGGYGNTIYF
-	TRBJ2-1	TRBV19	CASSPTSGPYNEQFF
-	TRBJ1-6	TRBV11-2	CASSRKGRVLHF
-	TRBJ1-6	TRBV20-1	CSASPQAGESSPLHF
-	TRBJ1-6	TRBV11-1	CASSEHRGGDSPLHF
few	TRBJ1-3	TRBV7-6	CASSLDLLSSGNTIYF
-	TRBJ1-4	TRBV19	CASSRQGWEKLFF
-	TRBJ2-5	TRBV6-5	CASSYSGGETQYF
-	TRBJ2-3	TRBV11-2	CASSPSSTDTQYF
-	TRBJ1-1	TRBV7-9	CASSPPFYRGDTEAFF
-	TRBJ1-5	TRBV19	CASSIYGLADQPQHF
-	TRBJ2-5	TRBV2	CASAVSRGVQETQYF
-	TRBJ2-5	TRBV5-1	CASSIRTSGGAGKTQYF
-	TRBJ2-5	TRBV7-2	CASSYSGGFGETQYF
-	TRBJ2-5	TRBV5-1	CASSPGGGLETQYF
-	TRBJ1-3	TRBV6-5	CASLSSGNTIYF
-	TRBJ1-3	TRBV7-6	CASSRRGAWGNTIYF
-	TRBJ1-2	TRBV7-2	CASSLSEGRDGYTF
-	TRBJ2-3	TRBV6-1	CASSEAGFLRDTQYF
-	TRBJ1-4	TRBV10-2	CASSDPGRATNEKLFF
few	TRBJ1-1	TRBV30	CAWTGRDRGLWDTEAFF
few	TRBJ1-2	TRBV6-1	CASSERRRQGLSYGYTF
-	TRBJ1-5	TRBV19	CASSLGQYNQPQHF
-	TRBJ1-4	TRBV12-3/TRBV12-4	CASSFGPRKLFF
-	TRBJ2-7	TRBV6-6	CASSYLRGSSYEQYF
-	TRBJ1-1	TRBV9	CASSPPDSTEAFF
-	TRBJ1-2	TRBV19	CASSTGTDYGYTF